These 28 T cell receptor beta chains were sequenced from one sample in a study of blood T cell repertoires in COVID-19. Assay used: immunoSEQ multiplex PCR; TCRdb lists only in-frame clones, some missing. Seen here are hundreds of thousands of clones, roughly 91% observed once, and the top ten hold more than 4%. The sample taken for sequencing was peripheral blood. The receptors originated from a young woman with acute or convalescent COVID-19.

CDR3 in amino acids: CASSFSRSYEQYF. CDR3 in DNA: TGTGCCAGCAGTTTCTCGCGCTCCTACGAGCAGTACTTC. V gene TRBV12-3 or TRBV12-4 combines with J gene TRBJ2-7; D gene ambiguous. V was clipped by 3 bases and J by 0 bases, with 6 bases between them. The CDR3 has 13 amino acids.

This clone was recorded a few times. The rearrangement uses TRBV6-6 and TRBJ1-1, with TRBD1 matching 8 bases. Trimming took 0 bases from V and 6 from J; bases not matched to a gene: 3. The CDR3 spans 14 residues. The V gene's germline CDR1 is MNHNY and CDR2 SVGAGI (reference sequence). The CDR3 coding sequence is TGTGCCAGCAGTTACTCGGACAGGGACCCTGAAGCTTTCTTT. It codes for CASSYSDRDPEAFF.

The chain uses TRBV15 and TRBJ1-1; unclear D gene. The germline V gene encodes CDR1 LNHNV and CDR2 YYDKDF (reference sequence). The CDR3 extends over 12 amino acids. With 4 bases removed from V and 6 bases from J, the gap between germline ends came to 9 bases. The CDR3 protein is CATSTGLSEAFF. As DNA, the CDR3 is TGTGCCACCAGCACAGGACTGTCTGAAGCTTTCTTT.

The chain couples TRBV15 to TRBJ2-5; 16 bases are shared with TRBD2. The V segment lost 5 bases and the J segment 7 bases; nucleotides outside the gene matches: 1. This CDR3 has 14 amino acids. Germline CDR1 LNHNV, CDR2 YYDKDF (reference sequence). The CDR3 DNA is TGTGCCACCAGCGGGACTAGCGGGGGGGCGACCCAGTACTTC. It yields the protein CATSGTSGGATQYF.

The chain links TRBV7-6 to TRBJ2-7; TRBD2 matches at 9 bases. V shed 5 bases, J shed 2 bases, and the junction held 16 bases outside the gene matches. CDR3 length: 18 amino acids. Germline V gives CDR1 SGHVS, CDR2 FNYEAQ. CDR3 sequence reads: CASSPRQITSGRTYEQYF. As DNA, the CDR3 is TGTGCCAGCAGCCCCAGGCAAATAACTAGCGGGCGAACCTACGAGCAGTACTTC.

V usage is TRBV30 and J usage is TRBJ2-7; no firm D call. V was clipped by 1 base and J by 3 bases, with 13 bases between them. CDR3 size: 14 residues. Germline CDR1 and CDR2: GTSNPN and SVGIG (reference sequence). The CDR3 DNA reads TGTGCCTGGAGTGGAGTAGAATTCCACTACGAGCAGTACTTC. This gives the protein CAWSGVEFHYEQYF.

This chain uses TRBV30 with TRBJ2-7; D uncertain. The V end was cut by 2 bases, the J end by 0 bases, with 11 bases between. Per the germline V gene, CDR1 is GTSNPN and CDR2 is SVGIG (reference sequence). This CDR3 region has 14 residues. The CDR3 DNA reads as TGTGCCTGGAGTACCCCAGAGGTCTCCTACGAGCAGTACTTC. It yields the protein CAWSTPEVSYEQYF.

This chain connects TRBV5-1 to TRBJ1-2; no reliable D call. The CDR3 length is 14 residues. V dropped 2 bases and J dropped 4 bases, with 12 bases sitting between them. Germline CDR1 and CDR2: SGHRS and YFSETQ. The CDR3 DNA reads TGCGCCAGCAGCTTCCCCCGGGAGATCTATGGCTACACCTTC. It specifies CASSFPREIYGYTF.

This sequence joins TRBV30 and TRBJ1-2; weak D call: TRBD1 (6 bases). This CDR3 contains 12 residues. The germline V and J ends were trimmed by 3 bases and 8 bases, with 13 bases remaining between them. CDR1 is GTSNPN and CDR2 is SVGIG in the germline V gene (reference sequence). As DNA, the CDR3 is TGTGCCTGGAGGTTGTACAGGGACGGCTACACCTTC. It is translated as CAWRLYRDGYTF.

V and J are TRBV7-2 and TRBJ2-1, with 11 bases matching TRBD2. The CDR3 sequence is 15 residues long. Losses at the gene ends were 7 bases for V and 8 bases for J; bases not matched to a gene: 10. The germline gives CDR1 SGHTA, CDR2 FQGNSA. CDR3 DNA: TGTGCCAGCACCCGTAGCGGGGGGGCCCTAGATGAGCAGTTCTTC. The encoded protein is CASTRSGGALDEQFF.

The chain is built from TRBV6-6 and TRBJ2-3; D is unresolved. Germline CDR1 and CDR2: MNHNY and SVGAGI (reference sequence). V was cut by 6 bases and J by 0 bases, with 4 bases left in between. The CDR3 length is 12 residues. The CDR3 loop reads CASSQSTDTQYF. The CDR3 DNA follows: TGTGCCAGCAGCCAAAGCACAGATACGCAGTATTTT.

The chain couples TRBV10-3 to TRBJ2-5, with TRBD2 identical over 8 bases. The CDR3 covers 14 residues. V trimming: 7 bases; J trimming: 5 bases; junction bases outside the gene matches: 9. Germline V gene lookup returns CDR1 ENHRY and CDR2 SYGVKD. CDR3 nucleotide sequence: TGTGCCATCAAAAAGGAGGGGACTAGGGAGACCCAGTACTTC. This sequence encodes CAIKKEGTRETQYF.

This clone showed up just once. The chain carries TRBV7-6 and TRBJ2-5; 9 bases are a match to TRBD2. Trimming took 5 bases from V and 5 from J; bases not matched to a gene: 9. This CDR3 spans 15 amino acids. Germline V CDR1 and CDR2: SGHVS, FNYEAQ. The CDR3 DNA reads as TGTGCCAGCAGCCTTGGCGGGGGGGCCAGGGAGACCCAGTACTTC. It encodes CASSLGGGARETQYF.

This clone appeared once. The chain employs TRBV5-8 and TRBJ2-2; maybe TRBD1 (6 bases). CDR1 and CDR2 from the germline V gene are SGHTS and YDEGEE. The CDR3 covers 15 residues. Trimming removed 0 bases at V and 4 bases at J, with 10 bases between. CDR3 loop: CASSLGGGPTGELFF. The CDR3 DNA is TGTGCCAGCAGCTTGGGAGGGGGACCCACCGGGGAGCTGTTTTTT.

Points on this clone: Other DNA sequences in this sample translate to the same CDR3. The chain uses TRBV5-1 and TRBJ1-1; D remains ambiguous. This CDR3 contains 13 residues. The V end lost 0 bases, the J end lost 2 bases, and 5 bases lay between the germline ends. The germline gives CDR1 SGHRS, CDR2 YFSETQ. DNA for the CDR3: TGCGCCAGCAGCTTGGCCGGTAACACTGAAGCTTTCTTT. This encodes CASSLAGNTEAFF.

This clone was detected only once. V gene TRBV27 combines with J gene TRBJ1-6; TRBD1 matches 7 bases. The CDR3 totals 15 residues. Trimming took 10 bases from V and 9 from J; bases not matched to a gene: 15. Germline values: CDR1 MNHEY, CDR2 SMNVEV (reference sequence). For the CDR3, the DNA is TGTGCCACCCTCCCATCGGGGCAGGGGGGTTCACCCCTCCACTTT. Translation gives CATLPSGQGGSPLHF.

This clone was detected once. Because the CDR3's place on the DNA is in doubt, the DNA is left out and the CDR3 is given as listed by TCRdb. CDR3 residues: CAKTYQCRANYGYTF. V gene TRBV27 combines with J gene TRBJ1-2; the table assigns TRBD1, which was not confirmed against the DNA. In germline, CDR1 is MNHEY, CDR2 SMNVEV (reference sequence). The CDR3 totals 15 residues, both ends included.

This clone was observed a handful of times. This chain links TRBV7-9 with TRBJ2-1; 7 nucleotides match TRBD1. V lost 3 bases to trimming and J lost 6 bases; unmatched junction nucleotides: 2. This CDR3 region has 13 residues. Germline V gene lookup returns CDR1 SEHNR and CDR2 FQNEAQ (reference sequence). CDR3 DNA: TGTGCCAGCAGCTTGAGGACAGGCAATGAGCAGTTCTTC. It translates to CASSLRTGNEQFF. The full variable domain, in which reference TRBV7-9 and TRBJ2-1 provide the parts outside the CDR3, is DTGVSQNPRHKITKRGQNVTFRCDPISEHNRLYWYRQTLGQGPEFLTYFQNEAQLEKSRLLSDRFSAERPKGSFSTLEIQRTEQGDSAMYLCASSLRTGNEQFFGPGTRLTVL.

The chain uses TRBV5-8 and TRBJ2-7; 8 positions agree with TRBD1. The V gene's germline CDR1 is SGHTS and CDR2 YDEGEE. The junction had 10 bases not matched to a gene; V was cut back by 5 bases and J by 0 bases. The CDR3 runs 16 residues. In DNA form, the CDR3 reads TGTGCCAGCAGTTTGTATCAGGGGGCCGTCTCCTACGAGCAGTACTTC. Its protein product is CASSLYQGAVSYEQYF.

The chain has TRBV5-5 and TRBJ1-5, with unresolved D. The CDR3 spans 15 residues. Germline V gene sequence: CDR1 SGHKS, CDR2 YYEKEE (reference sequence). V was shortened by 4 bases and J by 4 bases, with 15 bases between the two germline ends. Here the CDR3 reads CASSPSRVINQPQHF. CDR3 nucleotides: TGTGCCAGCAGCCCAAGCCGGGTTATTAATCAGCCCCAGCATTTT.

The rearrangement joins TRBV5-1 to TRBJ1-6; 11 bases line up with TRBD1. Germline CDR1 reads SGHRS; CDR2 reads YFSETQ. The CDR3 has 15 residues. V shed 3 bases, J shed 9 bases, and the junction held 5 bases outside the gene matches. CDR3 nucleotides: TGCGCCAGCAGCTCGGACAGGGGGCCTGGTTCACCCCTCCACTTT. It specifies CASSSDRGPGSPLHF.

The chain employs TRBV29-1 and TRBJ1-1; no firm D call. Germline CDR1 and CDR2: SQVTM and ANQGSEA. The ends were cut back, 4 bases at V and 4 bases at J, with 10 bases in the middle. This CDR3 has 12 amino acids. For the CDR3, the DNA is TGCAGCGTTGGTCGGTCGGGCACTGAAGCTTTCTTT. It yields the protein CSVGRSGTEAFF.

The chain recombines TRBV6-5 with TRBJ2-3; possible D gene TRBD1, 5 bases. CDR1 is MNHEY, CDR2 SVGAGI, per germline. V lost 4 bases to trimming and J lost 7 bases, with 12 bases between them. This CDR3 has 13 amino acids. Written as DNA, the CDR3 is TGTGCCAGCAGTTCCATAAGACAGAATACGCAGTATTTT. Its protein is CASSSIRQNTQYF.

This clone was picked up a small number of times. The CDR3 region is CASSRGQNYGYTF. The DNA for the CDR3 is TGTGCCAGCAGCCGGGGACAGAACTATGGCTACACCTTC. V gene TRBV3-1 (or the pseudogene TRBV3-2) combines with J gene TRBJ1-2, with 7 bases identical to TRBD1. Unmatched junction bases numbered 1, after V lost 4 bases and J lost 2 bases. The germline V gene has CDR1 LGHDT and CDR2 YNNKEL (reference sequence). CDR3 length equals 13 residues.

The genes are TRBV24-1 and TRBJ2-7; 7 positions match TRBD1. CDR3 length: 12 amino acids. Germline lookup yields CDR1 KGHDR and CDR2 SFDVKD. J gave up 10 bases and V 4 bases, and 6 bases lay outside the gene matches. In nucleotides, the CDR3 is TGTGCCACCAGTGACTCTGGACAGGTCCAGTACTTC. The encoded protein is CATSDSGQVQYF.

V and J are TRBV28 and TRBJ2-7, with 10 bases that match TRBD1. The CDR3 has 15 residues. The germline CDR1 and CDR2 sequences are MDHEN and SYDVKM. J lost 2 bases, V lost 2 bases, and 3 bases had no gene match. The CDR3 sequence: CASSLGGTGAYEQYF. CDR3 bases: TGTGCCAGCAGTTTAGGCGGGACAGGGGCCTACGAGCAGTACTTC.

The rearrangement joins TRBV3-1 (or the pseudogene TRBV3-2) to TRBJ1-1; D gene uncertain. The germline V gene encodes CDR1 LGHDT and CDR2 YNNKEL (reference sequence). V was trimmed by 5 bases and J by 3 bases, leaving 10 bases between them. This CDR3 spans 13 amino acids. CDR3 DNA: TGTGCCAGCAGCACCCAGGCGCACACTGAAGCTTTCTTT. This sequence encodes CASSTQAHTEAFF.

CDR3 loop: CSASGGAEYEQYF. CDR3 sequence (DNA): TGCAGTGCTAGTGGCGGGGCGGAGTACGAGCAGTACTTC. This rearrangement joins TRBV20-1 to TRBJ2-7; possible D gene TRBD2, 6 bases. CDR3 length: 13 amino acids. Germline loops: CDR1 DFQATT, CDR2 SNEGSKA (reference sequence). V lost 3 bases and J lost 4, with 13 bases in between.